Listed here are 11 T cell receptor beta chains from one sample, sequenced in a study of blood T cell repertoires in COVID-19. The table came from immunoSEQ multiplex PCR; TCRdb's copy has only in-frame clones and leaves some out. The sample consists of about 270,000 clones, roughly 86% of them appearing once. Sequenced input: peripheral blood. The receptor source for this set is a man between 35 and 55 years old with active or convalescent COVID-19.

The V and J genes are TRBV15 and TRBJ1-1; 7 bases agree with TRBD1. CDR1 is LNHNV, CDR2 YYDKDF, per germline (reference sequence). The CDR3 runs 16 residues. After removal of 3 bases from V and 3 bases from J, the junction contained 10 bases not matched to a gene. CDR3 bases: TGTGCCACCAGCAGTTCTCCGACAGGGTCCCACACTGAAGCTTTCTTT. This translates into CATSSSPTGSHTEAFF.

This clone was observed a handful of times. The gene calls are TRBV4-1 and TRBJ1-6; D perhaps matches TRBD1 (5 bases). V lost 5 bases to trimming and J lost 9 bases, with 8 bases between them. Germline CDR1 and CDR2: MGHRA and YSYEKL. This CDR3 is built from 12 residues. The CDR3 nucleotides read TGCGCCAGCAGCGAAAGGGGTTCACCCCTCCACTTT. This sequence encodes CASSERGSPLHF.

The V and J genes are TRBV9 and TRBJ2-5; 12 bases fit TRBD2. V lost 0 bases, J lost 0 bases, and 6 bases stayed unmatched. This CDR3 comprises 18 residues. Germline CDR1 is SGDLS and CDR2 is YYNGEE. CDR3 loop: CASSVAAGTSGYQETQYF. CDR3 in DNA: TGTGCCAGCAGCGTAGCAGCAGGGACTAGCGGGTACCAAGAGACCCAGTACTTC.

As DNA, the CDR3 is TGTGCCACCAGTGATCAGACAGGGGGCGGGTTCACAGATACGCAGTATTTT. Translating it yields CATSDQTGGGFTDTQYF. The chain is built from TRBV24-1 and TRBJ2-3; TRBD1 matches at 10 bases. Germline V gives CDR1 KGHDR, CDR2 SFDVKD. The ends lost 3 bases at V and 2 bases at J; junction bases unmatched: 7. The CDR3 has 17 amino acids.

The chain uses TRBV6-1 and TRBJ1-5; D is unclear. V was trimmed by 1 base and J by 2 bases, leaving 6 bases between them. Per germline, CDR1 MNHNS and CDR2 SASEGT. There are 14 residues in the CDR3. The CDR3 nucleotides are TGTGCCAGCAGTGAAGTCGGGGGCAATCAGCCCCAGCATTTT. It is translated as CASSEVGGNQPQHF.

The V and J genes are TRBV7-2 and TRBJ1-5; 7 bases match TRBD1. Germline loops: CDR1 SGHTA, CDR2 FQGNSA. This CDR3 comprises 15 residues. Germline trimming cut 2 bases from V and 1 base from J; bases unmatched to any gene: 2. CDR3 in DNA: TGTGCCAGCAGCTTATACAGGGGAAGCAATCAGCCCCAGCATTTT. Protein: CASSLYRGSNQPQHF.

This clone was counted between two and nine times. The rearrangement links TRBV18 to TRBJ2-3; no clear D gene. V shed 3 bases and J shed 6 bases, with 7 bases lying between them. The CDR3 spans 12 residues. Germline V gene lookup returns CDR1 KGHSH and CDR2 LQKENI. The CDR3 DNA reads TGTGCCAGCTCACCTTTCTCGGATACGCAGTATTTT. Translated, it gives CASSPFSDTQYF. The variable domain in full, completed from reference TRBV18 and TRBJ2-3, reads NAGVMQNPRHLVRRRGQEARLRCSPMKGHSHVYWYRQLPEEGLKFMVYLQKENIIDESGMPKERFSAEFPKEGPSILRIQQVVRGDSAAYFCASSPFSDTQYFGPGTRLTVL.

CDR3 sequence reads: CASSLGNSPLHF. CDR3 nucleotide sequence: TGTGCCAGCAGCCTCGGGAATTCACCCCTCCACTTT. The V call is TRBV3-1 (or the pseudogene TRBV3-2), the J call TRBJ1-6; D gene ambiguous. The germline V gene encodes CDR1 LGHDT and CDR2 YNNKEL (reference sequence). The CDR3 sequence is 12 residues long. V lost 4 bases and J 7 bases, leaving 5 bases between the germline ends.

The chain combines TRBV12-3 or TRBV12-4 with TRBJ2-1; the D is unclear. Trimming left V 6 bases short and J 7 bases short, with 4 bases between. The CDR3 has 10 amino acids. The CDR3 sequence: CASSRNEQFF. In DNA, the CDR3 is TGTGCCAGCAGCAGAAATGAGCAGTTCTTC.

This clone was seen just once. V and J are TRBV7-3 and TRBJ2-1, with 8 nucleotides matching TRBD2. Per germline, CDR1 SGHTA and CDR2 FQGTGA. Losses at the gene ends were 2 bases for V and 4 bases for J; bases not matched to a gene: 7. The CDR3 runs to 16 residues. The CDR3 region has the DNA TGTGCCAGCAGCTTAGTAGCGACTAGCGTTTACAATGAGCAGTTCTTC. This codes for CASSLVATSVYNEQFF.

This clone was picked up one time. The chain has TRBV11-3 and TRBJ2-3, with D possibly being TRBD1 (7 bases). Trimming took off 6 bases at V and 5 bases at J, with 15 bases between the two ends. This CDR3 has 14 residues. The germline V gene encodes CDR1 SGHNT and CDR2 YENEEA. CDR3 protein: CASSPAQGGDTQYF. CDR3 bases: TGTGCCAGCAGTCCGGCCCAGGGGGGAGATACGCAGTATTTT.